One and the same sample provided the 12 T cell receptor beta chains below, sequenced in a study of T cells in Graves' hyperthyroidism and ophthalmopathy. TCR beta CDR3 regions were amplified from RNA transcripts. In the first-round RT-PCR of the TCR CDR3, the HTBI primer set was used. TCRdb ran MiXCR on the multiplex PCR reads and lists one entry per CDR3 protein. The profile covers 530,000 or so distinct CDR3 sequences, with approximately 17% appearing a single time and 15% to 20% taken by the ten largest. The sample taken for sequencing was blood. All receptors derive from a woman younger than 30 with Graves' ophthalmopathy.

The chain combines TRBV28 with TRBJ2-7, with D perhaps TRBD1 (6 bases). V was pared by 2 bases and J by 0 bases, with 8 bases between. Germline CDR1 reads MDHEN; CDR2 reads SYDVKM. The CDR3 contains 14 residues. The CDR3 is CASSLGTLSYEQYF. The CDR3 nucleotides are TGTGCCAGCAGTTTAGGGACACTCTCCTACGAGCAGTACTTC.

The sample holds many counts of this clonotype. The V gene is TRBV2, the J gene TRBJ2-7; 7 bases match TRBD2. The ends lost 6 bases at V and 4 bases at J; junction bases unmatched: 6. This CDR3 is built from 13 residues. Germline V lookup: CDR1 SNHLY, CDR2 FYNNEI. The CDR3 DNA is TGTGCCAGCAGCCAACGGGGGGATTACGAGCAGTACTTC. It yields the protein CASSQRGDYEQYF.

This clonotype was seen more than once but under ten times. The CDR3 DNA follows: TGCAGTGCTAGAGTCGAGAGTGGCTACACCTTC. Translation: CSARVESGYTF. The V and J genes are TRBV20-1 and TRBJ1-2; D is unresolved. Trimming removed 1 base from V and 7 bases from J, with 7 bases in between. The CDR3 is 11 amino acids. Germline lookup yields CDR1 DFQATT and CDR2 SNEGSKA (reference sequence).

This clonotype was detected many times. The gene calls are TRBV28 and TRBJ1-2; TRBD1 matches at 8 bases. CDR1 and CDR2 (germline): MDHEN, SYDVKM. The CDR3 has 14 residues. J gave up 5 bases and V 6 bases, and 8 bases lay outside the gene matches. CDR3 sequence (DNA): TGTGCCAGCAGCCAAGACAGGGGTTGGTATGGCTACACCTTC. Protein: CASSQDRGWYGYTF.

In its sample, this clonotype was seen many times. CDR3 DNA: TGCAGTGCTAGACAGGGAACCAATCAGCCCCAGCATTTT. Translation: CSARQGTNQPQHF. This rearrangement joins TRBV20-1 to TRBJ1-5, with D possibly matching TRBD1 (5 bases). The CDR3 sequence is 13 residues long. Germline V gives CDR1 DFQATT, CDR2 SNEGSKA (reference sequence). V lost 2 bases to trimming and J lost 3 bases, with 8 bases between them.

This clonotype showed up many times. This chain links TRBV30 with TRBJ2-1; no firm D call. This CDR3 has 13 amino acids. CDR1 is GTSNPN and CDR2 is SVGIG in the germline V gene (reference sequence). The V gene lost 0 bases and the J gene lost 8 bases, with 11 bases spanning the gap. The CDR3 DNA reads as TGTGCCTGGAGTGTACTGGGGTGGGATGAGCAGTTCTTC. As protein: CAWSVLGWDEQFF.

Comment on this clonotype: A clone one base away is much larger, so this may be a read error. The CDR3 coding sequence is TGTGCCAGCAGCCCACCGACAGCCACTAGCGTAGATACGCAGTATTTT. Its protein product is CASSPPTATSVDTQYF. The chain joins TRBV7-9 to TRBJ2-3; 7 nucleotides match TRBD2. Germline CDR1 and CDR2: SEHNR and FQNEAQ (reference sequence). V was pared by 5 bases and J by 5 bases, with 13 bases of the junction left unmatched. The CDR3 has 16 amino acids.

This sequence joins TRBV4-3 and TRBJ1-2; D may be TRBD1 (5 bases). Trimming took off 3 bases at V and 8 bases at J, with 16 bases between the two ends. Per germline, CDR1 LGHNA and CDR2 YSLEER. CDR3 size: 14 residues. CDR3 DNA sequence: TGCGCCAGCAGCCAGCGAGCAGGGAGTGGGGGCTACACCTTC. This sequence encodes CASSQRAGSGGYTF.

In this sample, this clonotype turned up a few times. This CDR3 is CASSPSGTRVSEQYF. CDR3 bases: TGTGCCAGCTCACCCTCCGGGACTAGGGTAAGCGAGCAGTACTTC. The chain links TRBV18 to TRBJ2-7; 8 bases line up with TRBD2. Per germline, CDR1 KGHSH and CDR2 LQKENI. CDR3 length equals 15 residues. Trimming at V came to 3 bases and at J to 6 bases, leaving 10 bases not matched to a gene.

The chain joins TRBV20-1 to TRBJ2-4; 8 nucleotides line up with TRBD2. V lost 0 bases to trimming and J lost 2 bases; unmatched junction nucleotides: 6. Per the germline V gene, CDR1 is DFQATT and CDR2 is SNEGSKA (reference sequence). The CDR3 runs to 16 residues. CDR3: CSARDFGRETKNIQYF. In DNA form, the CDR3 reads TGCAGTGCTAGAGATTTCGGGAGGGAAACCAAAAACATTCAGTACTTC.

This clonotype was recorded a few times. This chain uses TRBV3-1 with TRBJ2-7, with D tentatively TRBD1 or TRBD2 (7 bases each). Germline V lookup: CDR1 LGHDT, CDR2 YNNKEL (reference sequence). The CDR3 extends over 14 amino acids. V gave up 4 bases and J gave up 7 bases, with 17 bases separating them. The CDR3 sequence: CASSPAGRGPEQYF. For the CDR3, the DNA is TGTGCCAGCAGCCCCGCGGGGAGGGGGCCGGAGCAGTACTTC.

At least ten counts were recorded for this clonotype. The V call is TRBV12-3 or TRBV12-4, the J call TRBJ2-2, with 13 nucleotides matching TRBD2. V lost 7 bases to trimming and J lost 4 bases; unmatched junction nucleotides: 9. This CDR3 has 17 residues. The CDR3 reads CASTTGLAGLGTGELFF. For the CDR3, the DNA is TGTGCCAGCACCACGGGACTAGCGGGGCTGGGCACCGGGGAGCTGTTTTTT.